The present T cell receptor (beta chain) was sequenced within a study of cytomegalovirus exposure and HLA in healthy donors. General observations from the study: Across donors, sequencing depth was assumed by presence/absence analyses to be roughly uniform. 150 to 200 TCR beta chains were listed as cytomegalovirus-associated. Immune exposure data for these donors was limited to CMV serostatus.

The PCR made use of 60 Vbeta and 13 Jbeta primers. Sequencing was performed with immunoSEQ multiplex PCR; in TCRdb, only in-frame clones are kept and a portion is missing. This sample's table has 100,000 to 150,000 clones. On this clone itself: No antigen is known for it.

V shed 0 bases and J shed 0 bases, with 6 bases lying between them. This CDR3 comprises 15 residues. CDR1 and CDR2 (germline): LGHNA, YSLEER. Donors in the study were healthy people who gave bone marrow. The sequencing sample was made of PBMCs. The receptor was isolated from a man aged 25-40 years in good health and CMV-seronegative. The chain carries TRBV4-3 and TRBJ2-1; no firm D call. The CDR3 coding sequence is TGCGCCAGCAGCCAAGACTCGAGCTCCTACAATGAGCAGTTCTTC. Protein: CASSQDSSSYNEQFF.